A single sample gave rise to the 8 T cell receptor beta chains below, sequenced in a study of human T cells and chemical hapten exposure. TCRdb fed the RACE reads into MiXCR, producing one record per CDR3 protein. The sample lists around 300,000 distinct CDR3 sequences, around 5% occurring once. Specified time point: pre-sensitization, week 0. Treatment in this sample: therapeutic diphenylcyclopropenone sensitization with weekly scalp DPC. The starting material was whole blood, obtained in connection with sensitization to the hapten diphenylcyclopropenone (DPC). The receptor set was obtained from a woman aged 18-29 years with alopecia areata. Some clones in this sample may be carry-over from other donors' samples.

This clonotype was counted only a few times. The chain combines TRBV18 with TRBJ1-1; D gene unclear. With 6 bases removed from V and 0 bases from J, the gap between germline ends came to 14 bases. Germline CDR1 and CDR2: KGHSH and LQKENI. The CDR3 sequence is 15 residues long. CDR3 bases: TGTGCCAGCTCCCCCCGAGAGGAGGTGAACACTGAAGCTTTCTTT. It specifies CASSPREEVNTEAFF.

The rearrangement joins TRBV2 to TRBJ1-1; D unclear. With 7 bases removed from V and 8 bases from J, the gap between germline ends came to 8 bases. CDR3 length equals 10 residues. Germline V CDR1 and CDR2: SNHLY, FYNNEI. This chain's CDR3 is CASTIREAFF. The DNA for the CDR3 is TGTGCCAGCACAATCAGGGAAGCTTTCTTT.

Ten or more counts support this clonotype. The chain couples TRBV12-3 or TRBV12-4 to TRBJ2-2, with 7 bases that match TRBD1. The V segment lost 3 bases and the J segment 1 base; nucleotides outside the gene matches: 2. The CDR3 runs 15 residues. This chain's CDR3 is CASSFWTGNTGELFF. CDR3 nucleotide sequence: TGTGCCAGCAGTTTTTGGACAGGGAACACCGGGGAGCTGTTTTTT.

At least ten counts were recorded for this clonotype. The chain recombines TRBV20-1 with TRBJ2-1; the D gene is possibly TRBD1 (6 bases). The CDR3 is 15 residues long. The ends were cut back, 3 bases at V and 4 bases at J, with 16 bases in the middle. Germline CDR1 is DFQATT and CDR2 is SNEGSKA (reference sequence). DNA for the CDR3: TGCAGTGCTAGTCATACGTTAAGGGGGTACAATGAGCAGTTCTTC. It translates to CSASHTLRGYNEQFF.

The table lists this clonotype with a few counts. The chain employs TRBV5-8 and TRBJ2-5; D is perhaps TRBD2 (5 bases). CDR1 SGHTS and CDR2 YDEGEE come from the germline V gene. This CDR3 is built from 15 residues. Trimming stripped 1 base from V and 2 bases from J, with 12 bases between. The CDR3 DNA follows: TGTGCCAGCAGCTTGAACTTCCGGGGACAAGAGACCCAGTACTTC. Amino acid sequence: CASSLNFRGQETQYF.

This clonotype showed up just a few times. The V and J genes are TRBV13 and TRBJ1-2; no definite D call. In germline, CDR1 is PRHDT, CDR2 FYEKMQ (reference sequence). This CDR3 comprises 14 residues. V was trimmed by 4 bases and J by 3 bases, leaving 12 bases between them. CDR3 coding DNA: TGTGCCAGCAGCTCCGACTTGTACGACTATGGCTACACCTTC. It translates to CASSSDLYDYGYTF.

The sample holds a few counts of this clonotype. The chain couples TRBV5-1 to TRBJ1-5; D may be TRBD1 (6 bases). The CDR3 is 14 amino acids. Germline V gene lookup returns CDR1 SGHRS and CDR2 YFSETQ. V lost 4 bases and J 4 bases, leaving 12 bases between the germline ends. CDR3 in DNA: TGCGCCAGCAGCCCCGGGACACCAAATCAGCCCCAGCATTTT. Translation: CASSPGTPNQPQHF.

This chain links TRBV5-1 with TRBJ1-1; D is possibly TRBD1 (5 bases). Germline loops: CDR1 SGHRS, CDR2 YFSETQ. There are 13 residues in the CDR3. Between the trimmed V and J ends, which lost 5 bases and 1 base, there was a span of 9 bases. The CDR3 here is CASRVGENTEAFF. In nucleotides, the CDR3 is TGCGCCAGCAGGGTGGGGGAGAACACTGAAGCTTTCTTT.